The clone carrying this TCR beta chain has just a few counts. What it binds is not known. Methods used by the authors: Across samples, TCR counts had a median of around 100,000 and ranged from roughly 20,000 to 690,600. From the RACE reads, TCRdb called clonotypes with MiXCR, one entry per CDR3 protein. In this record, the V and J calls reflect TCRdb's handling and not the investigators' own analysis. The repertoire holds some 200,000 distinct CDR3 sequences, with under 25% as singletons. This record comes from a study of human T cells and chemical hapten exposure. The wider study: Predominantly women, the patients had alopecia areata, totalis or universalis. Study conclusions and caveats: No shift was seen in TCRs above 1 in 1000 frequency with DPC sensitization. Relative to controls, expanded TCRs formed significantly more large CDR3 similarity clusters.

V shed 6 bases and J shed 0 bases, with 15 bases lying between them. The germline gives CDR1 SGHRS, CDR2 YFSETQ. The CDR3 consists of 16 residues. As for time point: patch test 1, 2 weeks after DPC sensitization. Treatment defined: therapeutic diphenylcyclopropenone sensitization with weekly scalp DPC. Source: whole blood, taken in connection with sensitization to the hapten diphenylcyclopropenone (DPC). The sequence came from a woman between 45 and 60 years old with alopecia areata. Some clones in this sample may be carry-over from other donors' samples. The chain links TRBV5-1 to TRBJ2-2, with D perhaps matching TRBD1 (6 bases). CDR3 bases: TGCGCCAGCAACCTCCAGGGGTCTTCGAACACCGGGGAGCTGTTTTTT. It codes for CASNLQGSSNTGELFF. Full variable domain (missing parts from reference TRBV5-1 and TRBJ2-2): KAGVTQTPRYLIKTRGQQVTLSCSPISGHRSVSWYQQTPGQGLQFLFEYFSETQRNKGNFPGRFSGRQFSNSRSEMNVSTLELGDSALYLCASNLQGSSNTGELFFGEGSRLTVL.